This T cell receptor (beta chain) is from a study of PD-L1 blockade in urothelial cancer. Overall study context: Twenty-five out of 29 patients were men whose urothelial cancer was bladder-origin. Median T cell yield per blood sample was over 130,000 cells.

Time point of the sample: peripheral blood 6 weeks after treatment start. Each PCR reaction had synthetic TCR analog templates spiked into it. Assay: immunoSEQ multiplex PCR; the TCRdb copy retains only in-frame clones and omits some. The data show some 51,000 clones, 88% seen once. The ends lost 1 base at V and 3 bases at J; junction bases unmatched: 2. This CDR3 contains 15 residues. Germline values: CDR1 MGHRA, CDR2 YSYEKL. The chain recombines TRBV4-1 with TRBJ1-4, with 7 bases fitting TRBD1. The receptor comes from a man aged 55 to 70 with urothelial cancer. The sample in question was PBMCs, obtained around atezolizumab (anti-PD-L1) treatment. In DNA, the CDR3 is TGCGCCAGCAGCCAAGGGGACAGCTCTAATGAAAAACTGTTTTTT. This sequence encodes CASSQGDSSNEKLFF.